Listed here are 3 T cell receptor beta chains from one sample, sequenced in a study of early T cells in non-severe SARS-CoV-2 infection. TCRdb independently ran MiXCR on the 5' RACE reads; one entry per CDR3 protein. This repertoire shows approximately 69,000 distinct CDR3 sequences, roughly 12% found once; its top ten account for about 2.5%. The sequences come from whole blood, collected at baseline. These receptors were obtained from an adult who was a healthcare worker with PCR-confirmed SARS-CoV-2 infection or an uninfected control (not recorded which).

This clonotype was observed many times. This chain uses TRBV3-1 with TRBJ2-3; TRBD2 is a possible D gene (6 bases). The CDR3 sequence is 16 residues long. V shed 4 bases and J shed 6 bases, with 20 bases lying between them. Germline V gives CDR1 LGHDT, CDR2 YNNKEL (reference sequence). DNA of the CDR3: TGTGCCAGCAGCCCCCAGTGGGGCGGGGTCCGGGATACGCAGTATTTT. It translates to CASSPQWGGVRDTQYF.

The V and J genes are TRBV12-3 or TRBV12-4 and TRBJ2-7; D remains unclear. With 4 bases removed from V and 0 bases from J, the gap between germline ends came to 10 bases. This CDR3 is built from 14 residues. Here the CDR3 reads CASSSGWASYEQYF. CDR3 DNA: TGTGCCAGCAGTTCGGGCTGGGCCTCCTACGAGCAGTACTTC.

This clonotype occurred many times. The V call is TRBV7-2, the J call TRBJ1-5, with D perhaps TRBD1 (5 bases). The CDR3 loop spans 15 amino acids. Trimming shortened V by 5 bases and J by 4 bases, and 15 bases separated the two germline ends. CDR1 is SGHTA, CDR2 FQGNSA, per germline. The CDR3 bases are TGTGCCAGCAGCAAGATGCAGGGAAGGAATCAGCCCCAGCATTTT. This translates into CASSKMQGRNQPQHF.